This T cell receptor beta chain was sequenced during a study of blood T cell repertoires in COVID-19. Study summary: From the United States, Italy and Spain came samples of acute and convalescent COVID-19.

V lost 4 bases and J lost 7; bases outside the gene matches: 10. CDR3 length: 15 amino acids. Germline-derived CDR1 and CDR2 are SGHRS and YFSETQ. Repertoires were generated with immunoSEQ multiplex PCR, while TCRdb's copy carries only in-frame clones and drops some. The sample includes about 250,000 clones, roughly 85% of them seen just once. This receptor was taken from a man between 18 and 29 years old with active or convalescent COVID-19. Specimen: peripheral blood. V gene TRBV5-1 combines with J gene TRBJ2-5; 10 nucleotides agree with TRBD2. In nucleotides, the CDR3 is TGCGCCAGCAGCCCTTCCTTAGCGGGGGGTGGGACCCAGTACTTC. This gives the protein CASSPSLAGGGTQYF.